This T cell receptor beta chain was documented in a study of cytotoxic CD8 clonotypes in ibrutinib-treated CLL. Generated by immunoSEQ multiplex PCR, the TCRdb table keeps only in-frame clones and is missing some. The table has roughly 330,000 clones, around 66% seen once. Sequencing was performed on PBMCs, taken after 36 months of ibrutinib treatment. This sequence was found in a human donor with chronic lymphocytic leukemia.

CDR3 in amino acids: CATSRDTGETQYF. Written as DNA, the CDR3 is TGTGCCACCAGCAGAGACACTGGGGAGACCCAGTACTTC. The chain carries TRBV15 and TRBJ2-5; D is unclear. Germline CDR1 and CDR2: LNHNV and YYDKDF (reference sequence). The CDR3 consists of 13 residues. Deletions cut 0 bases from V and 5 bases from J, with 7 bases between.